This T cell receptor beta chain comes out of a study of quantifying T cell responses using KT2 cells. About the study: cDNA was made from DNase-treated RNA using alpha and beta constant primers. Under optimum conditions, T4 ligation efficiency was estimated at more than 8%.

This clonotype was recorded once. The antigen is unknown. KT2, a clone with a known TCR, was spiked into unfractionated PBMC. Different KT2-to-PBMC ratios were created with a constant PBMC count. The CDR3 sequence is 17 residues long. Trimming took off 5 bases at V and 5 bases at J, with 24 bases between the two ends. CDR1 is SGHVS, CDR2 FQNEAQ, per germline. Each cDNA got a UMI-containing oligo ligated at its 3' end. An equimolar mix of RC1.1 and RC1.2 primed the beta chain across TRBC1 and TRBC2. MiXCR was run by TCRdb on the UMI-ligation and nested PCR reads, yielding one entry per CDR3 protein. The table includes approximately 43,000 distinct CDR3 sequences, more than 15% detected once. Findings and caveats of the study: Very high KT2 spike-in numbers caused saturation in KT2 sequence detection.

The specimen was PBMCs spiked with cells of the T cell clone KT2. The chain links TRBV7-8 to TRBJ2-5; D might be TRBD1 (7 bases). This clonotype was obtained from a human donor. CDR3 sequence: CASSPGQARRVWETQYF. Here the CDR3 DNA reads TGTGCCAGCAGCCCCGGACAGGCGAGGAGGGTTTGGGAGACCCAGTACTTC.